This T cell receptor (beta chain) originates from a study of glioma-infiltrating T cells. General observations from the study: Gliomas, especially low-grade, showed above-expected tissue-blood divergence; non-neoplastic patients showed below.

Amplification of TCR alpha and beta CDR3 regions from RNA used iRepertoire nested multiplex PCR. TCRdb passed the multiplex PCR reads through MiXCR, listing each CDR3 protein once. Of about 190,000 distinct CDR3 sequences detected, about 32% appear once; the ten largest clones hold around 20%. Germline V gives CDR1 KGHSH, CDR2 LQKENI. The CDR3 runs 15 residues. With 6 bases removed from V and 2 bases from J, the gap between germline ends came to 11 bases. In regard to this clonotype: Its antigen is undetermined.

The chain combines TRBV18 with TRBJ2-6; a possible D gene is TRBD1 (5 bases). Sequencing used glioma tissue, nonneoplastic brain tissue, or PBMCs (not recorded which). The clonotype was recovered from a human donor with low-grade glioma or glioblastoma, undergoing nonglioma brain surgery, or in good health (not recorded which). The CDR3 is CASSQGAPGANVLTF. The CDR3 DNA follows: TGTGCCAGCTCCCAAGGGGCTCCTGGGGCCAACGTCCTGACTTTC. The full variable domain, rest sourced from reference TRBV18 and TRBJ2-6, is NAGVMQNPRHLVRRRGQEARLRCSPMKGHSHVYWYRQLPEEGLKFMVYLQKENIIDESGMPKERFSAEFPKEGPSILRIQQVVRGDSAAYFCASSQGAPGANVLTFGAGSRLTVL.